Described below is a single TCR beta chain sequence and its context. This entry belongs to a study of T-cell reconstitution after alpha-beta-depleted transplantation in children. This CDR3 is built from 15 residues. Germline V gene lookup returns CDR1 LNHDA and CDR2 SQIVND (reference sequence). V was clipped by 4 bases and J by 2 bases; unmatched bases: 6. Unique molecular identifiers featured in how the TCRbeta library was prepared. TCRdb re-analysed the PCR reads in MiXCR, keeping a single row per CDR3 protein. Here the sample spans 200,000 to 250,000 distinct CDR3 sequences, approximately 9% being singletons.

J is TRBJ2-3 and V is TRBV19; 7 nucleotides agree with TRBD2. The sample here was PBMCs from the stem cell graft donor, taken from the stem cell graft. The TCR sequence derives from a human donor who donated a stem cell graft to a child with acute lymphoblastic leukemia. The CDR3 here is CASSNPAGNTDTQYF. CDR3 nucleotide sequence: TGTGCCAGTAGTAATCCAGCGGGGAACACAGATACGCAGTATTTT.